The clone carrying this T cell receptor beta chain was counted a few times. What it recognizes is unknown. Amplification used 60 Vbeta primers and 13 Jbeta primers. Assay used: immunoSEQ multiplex PCR; TCRdb lists only in-frame clones, some missing. The sample lists some 110,000 clones, more than 60% seen once, with roughly 2.5% in the top ten. These data come from a study of cytomegalovirus exposure and HLA in healthy donors. Overall study findings and caveats: HLA allele associations emerged for 15,000 to 20,000 TCR beta sequences in a later analysis, at 0.05 false discovery rate.

The CDR3 sequence is 14 residues long. Germline V gene lookup returns CDR1 SEHNR and CDR2 FQNEAQ (reference sequence). The V gene lost 2 bases and the J gene lost 1 base, with 5 bases spanning the gap. Nominally healthy donors were sampled, though unrecorded immune exposures were likely. The sequenced material came from PBMCs. The sequence was collected from a man aged 35-49 years in good health and CMV-seronegative. V gene TRBV7-9 combines with J gene TRBJ1-4, with D hard to call. The CDR3, as DNA: TGTGCCAGCAGCTTATCGGGAACTAATGAAAAACTGTTTTTT. Its translation: CASSLSGTNEKLFF.